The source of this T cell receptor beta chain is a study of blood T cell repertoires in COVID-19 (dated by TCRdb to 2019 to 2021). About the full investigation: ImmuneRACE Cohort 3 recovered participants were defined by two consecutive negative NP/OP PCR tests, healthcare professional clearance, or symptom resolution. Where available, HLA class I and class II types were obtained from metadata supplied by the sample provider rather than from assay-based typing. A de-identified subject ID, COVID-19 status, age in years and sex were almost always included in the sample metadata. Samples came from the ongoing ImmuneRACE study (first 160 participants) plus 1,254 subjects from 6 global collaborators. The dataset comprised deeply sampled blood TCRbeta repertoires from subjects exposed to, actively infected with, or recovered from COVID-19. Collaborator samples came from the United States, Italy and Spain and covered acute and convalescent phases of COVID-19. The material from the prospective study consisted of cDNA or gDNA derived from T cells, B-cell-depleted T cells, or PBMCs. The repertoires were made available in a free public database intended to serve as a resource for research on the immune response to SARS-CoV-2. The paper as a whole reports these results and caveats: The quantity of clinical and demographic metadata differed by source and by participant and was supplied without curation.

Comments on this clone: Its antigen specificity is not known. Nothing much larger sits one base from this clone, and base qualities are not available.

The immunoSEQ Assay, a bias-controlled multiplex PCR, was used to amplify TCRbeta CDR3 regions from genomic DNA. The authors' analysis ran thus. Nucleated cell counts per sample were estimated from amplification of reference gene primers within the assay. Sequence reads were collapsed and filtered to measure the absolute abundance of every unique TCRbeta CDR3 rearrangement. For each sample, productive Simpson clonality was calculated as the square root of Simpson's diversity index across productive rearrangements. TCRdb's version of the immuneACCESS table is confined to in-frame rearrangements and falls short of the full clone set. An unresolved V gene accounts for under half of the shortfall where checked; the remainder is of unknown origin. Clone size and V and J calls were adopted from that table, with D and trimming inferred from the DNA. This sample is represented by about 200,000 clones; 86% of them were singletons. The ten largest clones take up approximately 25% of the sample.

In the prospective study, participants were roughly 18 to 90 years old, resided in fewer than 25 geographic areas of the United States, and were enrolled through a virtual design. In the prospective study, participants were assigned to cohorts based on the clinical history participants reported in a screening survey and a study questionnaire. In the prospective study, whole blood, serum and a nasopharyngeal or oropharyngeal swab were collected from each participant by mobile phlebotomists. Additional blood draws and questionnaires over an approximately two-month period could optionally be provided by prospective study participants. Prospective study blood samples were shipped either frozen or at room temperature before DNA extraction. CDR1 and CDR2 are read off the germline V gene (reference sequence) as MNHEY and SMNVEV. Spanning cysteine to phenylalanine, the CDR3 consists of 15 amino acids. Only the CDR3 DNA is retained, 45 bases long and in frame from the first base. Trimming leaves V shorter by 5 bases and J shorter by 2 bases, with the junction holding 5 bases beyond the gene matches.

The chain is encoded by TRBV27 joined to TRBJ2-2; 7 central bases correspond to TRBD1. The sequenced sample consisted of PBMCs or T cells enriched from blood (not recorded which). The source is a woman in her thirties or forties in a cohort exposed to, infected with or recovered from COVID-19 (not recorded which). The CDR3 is CASSLTGANTGELFF. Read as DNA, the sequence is TGTGCCAGCAGTCTAACAGGGGCTAACACCGGGGAGCTGTTTTTT.